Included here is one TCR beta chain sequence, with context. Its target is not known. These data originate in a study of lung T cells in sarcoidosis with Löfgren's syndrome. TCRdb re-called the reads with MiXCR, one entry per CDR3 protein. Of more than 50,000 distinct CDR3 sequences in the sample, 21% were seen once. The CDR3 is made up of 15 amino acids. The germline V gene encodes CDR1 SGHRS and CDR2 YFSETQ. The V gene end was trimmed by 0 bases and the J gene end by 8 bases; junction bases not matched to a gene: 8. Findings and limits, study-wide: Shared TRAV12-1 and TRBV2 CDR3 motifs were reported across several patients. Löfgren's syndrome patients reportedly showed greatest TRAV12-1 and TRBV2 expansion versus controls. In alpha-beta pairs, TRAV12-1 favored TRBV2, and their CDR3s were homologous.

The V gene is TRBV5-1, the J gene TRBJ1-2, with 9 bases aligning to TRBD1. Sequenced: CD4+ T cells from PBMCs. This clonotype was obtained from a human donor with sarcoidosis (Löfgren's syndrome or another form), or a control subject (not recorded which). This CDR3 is CASSLGDRVWYGYTF. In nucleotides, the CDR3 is TGCGCCAGCAGCTTGGGGGACAGGGTATGGTACGGCTACACCTTC.